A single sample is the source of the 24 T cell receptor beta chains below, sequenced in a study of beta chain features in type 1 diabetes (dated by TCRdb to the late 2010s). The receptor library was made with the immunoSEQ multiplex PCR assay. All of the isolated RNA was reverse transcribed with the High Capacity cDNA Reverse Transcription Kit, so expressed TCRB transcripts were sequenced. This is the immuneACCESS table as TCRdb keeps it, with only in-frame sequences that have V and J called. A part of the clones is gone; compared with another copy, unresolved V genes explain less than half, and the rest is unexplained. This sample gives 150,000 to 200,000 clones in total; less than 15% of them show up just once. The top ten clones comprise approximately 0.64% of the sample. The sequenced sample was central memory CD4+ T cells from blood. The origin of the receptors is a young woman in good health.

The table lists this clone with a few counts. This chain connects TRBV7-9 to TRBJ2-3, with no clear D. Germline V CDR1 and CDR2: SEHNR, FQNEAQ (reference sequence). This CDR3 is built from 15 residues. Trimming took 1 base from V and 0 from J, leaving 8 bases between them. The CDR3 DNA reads TGTGCCAGCAGCTTAGGTTCAGCGAGCACAGATACGCAGTATTTT. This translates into CASSLGSASTDTQYF.

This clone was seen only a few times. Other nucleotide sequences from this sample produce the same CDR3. The CDR3 reads CASSEQGADYGYTF. The CDR3 DNA sequence: TGTGCCAGCAGTGAACAGGGGGCCGACTATGGCTACACCTTC. The chain recombines TRBV2 with TRBJ1-2; 8 nucleotides line up with TRBD1. The J segment lost 3 bases and the V segment lost 2 bases, leaving 2 bases of the junction unmatched. Germline V gene data show CDR1 as SNHLY and CDR2 as FYNNEI. The CDR3 runs 14 residues.

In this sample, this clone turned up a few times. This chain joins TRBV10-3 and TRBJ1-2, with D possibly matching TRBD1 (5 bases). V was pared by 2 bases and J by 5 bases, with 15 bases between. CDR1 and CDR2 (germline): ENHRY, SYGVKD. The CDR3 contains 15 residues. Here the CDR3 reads CAISEQTASLYGYTF. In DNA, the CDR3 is TGTGCCATCAGTGAGCAGACAGCATCCCTATATGGCTACACCTTC.

CDR3 in amino acids: CASSLNPGRADTEAFF. The CDR3 bases are TGTGCCAGCAGCTTGAATCCGGGCAGGGCGGACACTGAAGCTTTCTTT. The chain employs TRBV5-5 and TRBJ1-1; a possible D gene is TRBD1 (5 bases). The CDR3 contains 16 residues. The germline V gene encodes CDR1 SGHKS and CDR2 YYEKEE (reference sequence). The V and J ends lost 1 base and 3 bases respectively, with 16 bases between them.

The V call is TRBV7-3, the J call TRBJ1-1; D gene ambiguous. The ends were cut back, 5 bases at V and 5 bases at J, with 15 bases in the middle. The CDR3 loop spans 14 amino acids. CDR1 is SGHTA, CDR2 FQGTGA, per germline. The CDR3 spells CASSPYPGSTEAFF. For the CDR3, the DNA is TGTGCCAGCAGCCCCTACCCCGGGTCTACTGAAGCTTTCTTT. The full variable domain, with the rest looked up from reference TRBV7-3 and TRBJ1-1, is GAGVSQTPSNKVTEKGKYVELRCDPISGHTALYWYRQSLGQGPEFLIYFQGTGAADDSGLPNDRFFAVRPEGSVSTLKIQRTERGDSAVYLCASSPYPGSTEAFFGQGTRLTVV.

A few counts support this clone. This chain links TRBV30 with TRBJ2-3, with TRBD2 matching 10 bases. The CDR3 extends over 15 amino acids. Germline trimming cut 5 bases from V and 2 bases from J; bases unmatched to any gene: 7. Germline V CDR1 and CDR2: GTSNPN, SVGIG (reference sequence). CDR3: CAWGPGLADTDTQYF. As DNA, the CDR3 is TGTGCCTGGGGCCCCGGACTAGCGGACACAGATACGCAGTATTTT.

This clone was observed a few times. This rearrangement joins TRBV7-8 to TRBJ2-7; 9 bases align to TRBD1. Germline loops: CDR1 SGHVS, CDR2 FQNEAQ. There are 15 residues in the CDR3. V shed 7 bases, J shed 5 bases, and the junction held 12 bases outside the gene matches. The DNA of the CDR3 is TGTGCCAGCACCGTTGGGGGACAGGGTCATCACGAGCAGTACTTC. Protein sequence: CASTVGGQGHHEQYF. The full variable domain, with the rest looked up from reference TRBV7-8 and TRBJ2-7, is GAGVSQSPRYKVAKRGQDVALRCDPISGHVSLFWYQQALGQGPEFLTYFQNEAQLDKSGLPSDRFFAERPEGSVSTLKIQRTQQEDSAVYLCASTVGGQGHHEQYFGPGTRLTVT.

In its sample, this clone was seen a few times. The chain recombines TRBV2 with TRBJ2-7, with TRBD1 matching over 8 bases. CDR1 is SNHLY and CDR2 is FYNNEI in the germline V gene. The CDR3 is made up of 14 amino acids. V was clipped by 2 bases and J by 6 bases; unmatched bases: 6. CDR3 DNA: TGTGCCAGCAGTGAAAGGACAGGGACGGGCGAGCAGTACTTC. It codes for CASSERTGTGEQYF.

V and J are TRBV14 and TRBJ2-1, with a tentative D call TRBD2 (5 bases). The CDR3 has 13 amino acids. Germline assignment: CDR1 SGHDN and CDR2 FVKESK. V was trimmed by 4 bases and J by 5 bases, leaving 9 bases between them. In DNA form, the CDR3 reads TGTGCCAGCAGCCCTGGACTTCACAATGAGCAGTTCTTC. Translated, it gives CASSPGLHNEQFF. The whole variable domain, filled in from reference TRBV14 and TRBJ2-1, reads EAGVTQFPSHSVIEKGQTVTLRCDPISGHDNLYWYRRVMGKEIKFLLHFVKESKQDESGMPNNRFLAERTGGTYSTLKVQPAELEDSGVYFCASSPGLHNEQFFGPGTRLTVL.

The CDR3 nucleotides are TGTGCCAGCTCCTTCGCCAGCGGGAGGGCAGGTGCAAAGACCCAGTACTTC. Translation: CASSFASGRAGAKTQYF. The rearrangement uses TRBV27 and TRBJ2-5; 10 bases agree with TRBD2. The CDR3 is 17 amino acids. The trim removed 8 bases at V and 6 bases at J, leaving 18 bases unmatched. Per germline, CDR1 MNHEY and CDR2 SMNVEV (reference sequence).

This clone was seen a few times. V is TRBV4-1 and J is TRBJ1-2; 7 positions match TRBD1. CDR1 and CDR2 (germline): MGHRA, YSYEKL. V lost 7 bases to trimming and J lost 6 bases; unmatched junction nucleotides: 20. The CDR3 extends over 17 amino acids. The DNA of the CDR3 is TGCGCCAGCACCCGCGATGGGCAGGGGGGACTGGGAAATGGCTACACCTTC. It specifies CASTRDGQGGLGNGYTF.

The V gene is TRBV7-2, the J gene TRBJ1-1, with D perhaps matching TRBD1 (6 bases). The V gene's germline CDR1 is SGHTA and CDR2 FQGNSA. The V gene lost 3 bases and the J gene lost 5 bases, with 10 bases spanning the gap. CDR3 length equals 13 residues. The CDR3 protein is CASSLSQGTEAFF. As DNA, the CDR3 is TGTGCCAGCAGCTTGTCACAGGGAACTGAAGCTTTCTTT.

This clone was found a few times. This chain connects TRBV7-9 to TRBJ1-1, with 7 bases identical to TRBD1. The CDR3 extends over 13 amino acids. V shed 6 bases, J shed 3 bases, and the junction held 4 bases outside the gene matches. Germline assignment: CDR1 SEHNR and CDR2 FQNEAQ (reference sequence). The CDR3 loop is CASSDDRDTEAFF. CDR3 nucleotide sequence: TGTGCCAGCAGTGATGACAGGGACACTGAAGCTTTCTTT.

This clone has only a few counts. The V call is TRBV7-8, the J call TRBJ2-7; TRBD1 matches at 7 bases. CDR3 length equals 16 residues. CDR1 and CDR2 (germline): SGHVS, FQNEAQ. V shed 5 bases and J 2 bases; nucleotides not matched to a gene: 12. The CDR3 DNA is TGTGCCAGCAGCCCCAGACCGGGACAGCCAACCTACGAGCAGTACTTC. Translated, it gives CASSPRPGQPTYEQYF.

CDR3 sequence reads: CASSLGQVEIGELFF. In DNA, the CDR3 is TGCGCCAGCAGCTTGGGACAGGTGGAAATCGGGGAGCTGTTTTTT. The chain uses TRBV5-1 and TRBJ2-2, with a possible D match to TRBD1 (6 bases). The CDR3 contains 15 residues. V was shortened by 0 bases and J by 7 bases, with 13 bases between the two germline ends. CDR1 SGHRS and CDR2 YFSETQ come from the germline V gene.

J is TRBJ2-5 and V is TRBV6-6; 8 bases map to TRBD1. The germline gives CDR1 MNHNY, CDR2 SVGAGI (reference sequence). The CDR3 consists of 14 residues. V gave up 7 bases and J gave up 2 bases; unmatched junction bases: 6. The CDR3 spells CASTQDRVQETQYF. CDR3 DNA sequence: TGTGCCAGCACCCAGGACAGGGTACAAGAGACCCAGTACTTC.

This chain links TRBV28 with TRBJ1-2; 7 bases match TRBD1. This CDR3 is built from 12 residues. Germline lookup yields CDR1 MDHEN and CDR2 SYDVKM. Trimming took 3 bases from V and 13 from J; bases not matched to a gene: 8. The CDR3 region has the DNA TGTGCCAGCAGTTTTCGACAGGGAGGTATCACCTTC. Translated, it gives CASSFRQGGITF.

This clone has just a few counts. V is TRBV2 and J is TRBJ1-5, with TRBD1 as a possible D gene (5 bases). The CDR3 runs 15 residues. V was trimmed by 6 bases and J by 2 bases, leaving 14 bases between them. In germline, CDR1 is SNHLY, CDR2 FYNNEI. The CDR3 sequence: CASRATGIGNQPQHF. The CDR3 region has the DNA TGTGCCAGCAGAGCTACAGGTATCGGCAATCAGCCCCAGCATTTT.

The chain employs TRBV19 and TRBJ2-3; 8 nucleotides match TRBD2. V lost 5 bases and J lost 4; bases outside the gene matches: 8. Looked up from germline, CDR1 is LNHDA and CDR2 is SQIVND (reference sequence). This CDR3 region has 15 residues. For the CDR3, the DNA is TGTGCCAGTAGTTTTAGCGGGATGCTCTCAGATACGCAGTATTTT. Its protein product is CASSFSGMLSDTQYF.

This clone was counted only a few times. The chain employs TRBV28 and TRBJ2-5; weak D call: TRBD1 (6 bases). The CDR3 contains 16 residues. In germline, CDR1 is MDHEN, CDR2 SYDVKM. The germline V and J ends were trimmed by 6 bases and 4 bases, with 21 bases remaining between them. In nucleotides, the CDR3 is TGTGCCAGCAGCCTCTCCTCTGGACAGTGGGGAGAGACCCAGTACTTC. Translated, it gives CASSLSSGQWGETQYF.

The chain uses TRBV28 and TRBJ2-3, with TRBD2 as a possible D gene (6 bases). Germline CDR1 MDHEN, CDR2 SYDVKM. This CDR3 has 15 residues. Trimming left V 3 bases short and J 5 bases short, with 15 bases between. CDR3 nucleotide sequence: TGTGCCAGCAGTTTTTCCGGGGGAGCGGGAGATACGCAGTATTTT. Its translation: CASSFSGGAGDTQYF.

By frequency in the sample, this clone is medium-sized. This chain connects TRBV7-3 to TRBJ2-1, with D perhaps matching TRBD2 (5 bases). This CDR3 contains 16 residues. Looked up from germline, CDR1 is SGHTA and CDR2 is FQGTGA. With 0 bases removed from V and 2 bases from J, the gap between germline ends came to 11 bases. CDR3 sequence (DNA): TGTGCCAGCAGCTTAACGACTACTGGGGCCTACAATGAGCAGTTCTTC. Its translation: CASSLTTTGAYNEQFF.

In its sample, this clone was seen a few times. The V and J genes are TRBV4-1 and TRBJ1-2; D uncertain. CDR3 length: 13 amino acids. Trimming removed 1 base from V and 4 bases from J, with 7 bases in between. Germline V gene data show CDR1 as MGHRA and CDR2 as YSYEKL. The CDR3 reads CASSQGQVYGYTF. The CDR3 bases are TGCGCCAGCAGCCAAGGACAAGTCTATGGCTACACCTTC.

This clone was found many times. The CDR3 DNA follows: TGTGCCAGCAGCTTCTACGCAGATACGCAGTATTTT. Residues: CASSFYADTQYF. The rearrangement uses TRBV7-2 and TRBJ2-3; D gene uncertain. V shed 3 bases and J shed 4 bases, with 5 bases lying between them. This CDR3 is built from 12 residues. The germline V gene encodes CDR1 SGHTA and CDR2 FQGNSA.